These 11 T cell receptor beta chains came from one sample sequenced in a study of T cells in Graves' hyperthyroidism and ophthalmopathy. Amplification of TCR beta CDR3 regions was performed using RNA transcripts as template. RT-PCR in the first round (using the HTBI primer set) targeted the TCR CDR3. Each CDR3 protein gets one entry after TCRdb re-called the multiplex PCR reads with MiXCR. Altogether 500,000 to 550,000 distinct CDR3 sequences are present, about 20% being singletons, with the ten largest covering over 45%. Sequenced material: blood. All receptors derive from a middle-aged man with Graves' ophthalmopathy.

This CDR3 is CSARGPIRVTAHEQYF. The CDR3 DNA reads TGCAGTGCTAGGGGCCCGATTCGGGTAACGGCCCACGAGCAGTACTTC. This sequence joins TRBV20-1 and TRBJ2-7; no definite D call. V was shortened by 3 bases and J by 5 bases, with 23 bases between the two germline ends. This CDR3 is 16 amino acids long. CDR1 DFQATT and CDR2 SNEGSKA come from the germline V gene (reference sequence).

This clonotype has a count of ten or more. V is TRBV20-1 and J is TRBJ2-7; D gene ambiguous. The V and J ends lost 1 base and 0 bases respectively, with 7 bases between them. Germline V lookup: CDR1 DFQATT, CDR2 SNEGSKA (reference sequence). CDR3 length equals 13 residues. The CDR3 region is CSARAVSSYEQYF. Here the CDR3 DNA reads TGCAGTGCTAGAGCGGTAAGCTCCTACGAGCAGTACTTC.

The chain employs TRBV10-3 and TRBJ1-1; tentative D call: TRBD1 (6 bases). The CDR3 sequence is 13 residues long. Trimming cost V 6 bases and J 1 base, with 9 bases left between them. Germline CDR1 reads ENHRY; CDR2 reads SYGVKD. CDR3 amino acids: CAISPTGNTEAFF. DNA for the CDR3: TGTGCCATCAGCCCGACAGGGAACACTGAAGCTTTCTTT.

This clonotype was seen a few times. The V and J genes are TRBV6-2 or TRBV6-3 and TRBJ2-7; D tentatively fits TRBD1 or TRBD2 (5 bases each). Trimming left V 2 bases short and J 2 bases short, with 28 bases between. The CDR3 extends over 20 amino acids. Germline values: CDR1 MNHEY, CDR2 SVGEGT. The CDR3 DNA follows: TGTGCCAGCAGTTACCCAATAGCCGGGACGGGACCGGTTCGGCCCTACGAGCAGTACTTC. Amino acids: CASSYPIAGTGPVRPYEQYF.

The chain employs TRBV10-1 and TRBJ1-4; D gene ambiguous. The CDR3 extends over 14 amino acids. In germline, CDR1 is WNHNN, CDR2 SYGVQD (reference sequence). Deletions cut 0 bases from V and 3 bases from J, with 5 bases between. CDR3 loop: CASSESGSNEKLFF. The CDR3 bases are TGCGCCAGCAGTGAGTCGGGATCTAATGAAAAACTGTTTTTT.

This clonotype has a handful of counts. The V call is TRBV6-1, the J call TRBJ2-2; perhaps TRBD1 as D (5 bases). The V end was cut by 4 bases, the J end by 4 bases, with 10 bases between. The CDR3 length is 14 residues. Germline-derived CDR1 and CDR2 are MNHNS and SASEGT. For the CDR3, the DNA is TGTGCCAGCAGTGGACCAAGGGGCACCGGGGAGCTGTTTTTT. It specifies CASSGPRGTGELFF.

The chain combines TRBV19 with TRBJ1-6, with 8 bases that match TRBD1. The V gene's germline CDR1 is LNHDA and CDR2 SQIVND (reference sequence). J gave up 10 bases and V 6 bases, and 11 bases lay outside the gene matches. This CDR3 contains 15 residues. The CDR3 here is CASRMQGAHESPLHF. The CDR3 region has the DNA TGTGCCAGTAGGATGCAGGGGGCCCACGAGTCACCCCTCCACTTT.

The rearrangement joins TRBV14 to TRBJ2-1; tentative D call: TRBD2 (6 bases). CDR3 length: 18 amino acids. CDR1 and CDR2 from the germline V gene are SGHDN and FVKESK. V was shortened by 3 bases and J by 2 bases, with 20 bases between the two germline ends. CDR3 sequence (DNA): TGTGCCAGCAGCCAGTCTTGGAGGGGCCGCCTGACCTACAATGAGCAGTTCTTC. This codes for CASSQSWRGRLTYNEQFF.

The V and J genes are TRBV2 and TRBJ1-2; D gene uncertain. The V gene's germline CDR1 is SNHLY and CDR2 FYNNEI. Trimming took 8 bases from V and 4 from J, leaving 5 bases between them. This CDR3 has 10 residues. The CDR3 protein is CASVFYGYTF. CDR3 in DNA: TGTGCCAGCGTCTTCTATGGCTACACCTTC.

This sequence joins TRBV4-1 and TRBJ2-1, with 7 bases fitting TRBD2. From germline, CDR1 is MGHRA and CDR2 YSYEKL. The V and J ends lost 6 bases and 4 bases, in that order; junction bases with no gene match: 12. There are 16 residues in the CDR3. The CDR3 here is CASRPHWRERYNEQFF. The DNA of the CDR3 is TGCGCCAGCAGGCCCCACTGGCGGGAGCGTTACAATGAGCAGTTCTTC.

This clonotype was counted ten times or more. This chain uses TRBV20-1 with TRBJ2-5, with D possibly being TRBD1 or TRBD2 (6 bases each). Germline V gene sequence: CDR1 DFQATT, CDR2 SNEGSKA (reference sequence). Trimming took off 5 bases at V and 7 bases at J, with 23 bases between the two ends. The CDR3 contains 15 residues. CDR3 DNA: TGCAGTGCTGCTGGACGCCAGGGCGGAGGGGGGACCCAGTACTTC. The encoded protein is CSAAGRQGGGGTQYF.